This entry describes one T cell receptor (beta chain). In its sample, this clonotype was seen many times. Its antigen is unknown. No quality values exist for individual bases; no much larger clone is one base distant. This sample was taken from a study of Graves' ophthalmopathy and Graves' hyperthyroidism (dated by TCRdb to 2017 to 2018). For the study in its entirety: Peripheral blood samples were taken at the time of initial diagnosis, before any treatment was given. In five to seven hyperthyroidism patients, T-cell repertoires of thyroid tissue and blood were compared. The study used signatures of the TCR beta repertoire to tell Graves' ophthalmopathy apart from Graves' hyperthyroidism and to predict which patients would progress to ophthalmopathy. An independent validation cohort comprised some 19 hyperthyroidism patients and roughly 15 patients who later progressed from hyperthyroidism to ophthalmopathy. In total, 135 blood samples were TCR-sequenced: roughly 45 ophthalmopathy, some 72 hyperthyroidism and about 17 hyperthyroidism-to-ophthalmopathy patients. A discovery set of about a hundred patients (approximately 45 ophthalmopathy, under 65 stable hyperthyroidism) was enrolled to explore V-J signatures distinguishing ophthalmopathy from hyperthyroidism. After sampling, hyperthyroidism patients received methimazole starting at 30 mg daily, and ophthalmopathy patients received high-dose intravenous methylprednisolone. The 95 to 100 discovery patients were randomly divided into training and test sets at a 7:3 ratio. What the study reported, not specific to this receptor: The 13-signature model separated ophthalmopathy from stable hyperthyroidism with 87.88% sensitivity and approximately 83% specificity in cross-validation, and 80%/75% in the test set. In validation, the model predicted ophthalmopathy progression with more than 55% sensitivity and 72.22% specificity; approximately 12 predicted patients were CT-confirmed with GO in a median of 6.5 months. No statistical method was used to set the sample size in advance, and the investigators knew which group each participant was assigned to. Most of the expanded thyroid clonotypes with a frequency above 0.001 were also detected in blood, and it was suggested that the thyroid immune response may be reflected by blood repertoires.

In the germline V gene (reference sequence), CDR1 corresponds to SGHAT and CDR2 to FQDESV. The CDR3 holds 18 amino acids from the cysteine to the phenylalanine. The only DNA kept is the CDR3, 54 bases in frame from the first base. Relative to germline, V is missing 5 bases and J is missing 7 bases, with 22 bases of the junction outside any gene match. Ophthalmopathy patients were characterized by moderately to severely active disease, a Clinical Activity Score of at least 3, a NOSPECS grade of at least 4, and a disease duration under 3 months. Anyone with other autoimmune diseases, uncontrolled infections, pregnancy or lactation was excluded from the study. Clinical symptoms, serum thyroxine, TRAb, thyroid ultrasound and orbital computed tomography were used for diagnosis. PBMCs were isolated from more than 9 ml of fresh peripheral blood by Ficoll-Paque density gradient centrifugation. Trizol reagent was used to extract the total RNA, and its quality was then checked on an Agilent 2100 Bioanalyzer.

For repertoire sequencing, TCR beta CDR3 regions were amplified from RNA transcripts. HTBI primers and the Qiagen OneStep RT-PCR kit were used in a first-round RT-PCR, which was followed by a second-round multiplex PCR, size selection and purification. Libraries were sequenced paired-end with 100 bp reads on an Illumina HiSeq2000. As for how the authors treated the data: Reads were processed with SOAPnuke, discarding reads with adapters, uncalled bases, mean Phred below 15, or no exact constant-primer or identifier match. High-quality paired reads were merged with COPE v1.2.5. Clonotypes were defined as unique nucleotide sequences and were aligned to IMGT TRB V, D and J references using MiTCR v1.1. Only V-J combinations with frequency above 0.0001 were analysed, covering 98% to 99.2% of repertoires. A TCR clonal expansion and chaos score per V-J combination was defined as the ratio of F50 clonal expansion to chaos observed in the TCRdist matrix. Features were reduced by Welch's t-statistics and random forest to approximately 13 V-J combinations, which fed a naive Bayes classifier. The Morisita-Horn index was used to measure how similar the thyroid and blood repertoires were. The public reads were reprocessed in TCRdb via fastp at Q25 and MiXCR, keeping in-frame beta chains. Entries that share a CDR3 protein sequence are merged under the most common genes and DNA. None of the V and J calls come from the authors' own analysis; TCRdb made them. The sample has about 370,000 distinct CDR3 sequences on record, approximately 20% of them singletons. The leading ten clones occupy about 1.4% of the sample.

The sequence came from a woman between 18 and 29 years old with Graves' ophthalmopathy. Donor details come from another sample of the same person, matched by shared clones. The chain uses TRBV11-1 and TRBJ1-2, and 7 bases in between align with TRBD1. Sequenced: peripheral blood. The CDR3 is CASSPPGPTGRGASGYTF. The bases read TGTGCCAGCAGCCCCCCAGGTCCGACAGGGCGTGGTGCAAGTGGCTACACCTTC.